These 8 T cell receptor beta chains share one sample of origin, sequenced in a study of T cell responses to AZD1222 COVID-19 vaccine. Sequenced by immunoSEQ multiplex PCR; TCRdb stores in-frame clones only, minus some. The data show 100,000 to 150,000 clones, 92% seen once. Sequences were derived from peripheral blood, sampled on day 0 of AZD1222 vaccination. Source of these receptors: an adult in good health.

This sequence joins TRBV4-2 and TRBJ2-7; possible D gene TRBD1, 8 bases. CDR1 LGHNA and CDR2 YNFKEQ come from the germline V gene. V lost 7 bases to trimming and J lost 0 bases, with 16 bases between them. This CDR3 contains 15 residues. CDR3 in DNA: TGTGCCAGCAAACAGGGGGGCGGGAGCTCCTACGAGCAGTACTTC. Translation: CASKQGGGSSYEQYF.

The gene calls are TRBV7-2 and TRBJ2-3; 9 positions match TRBD2. Germline V gene sequence: CDR1 SGHTA, CDR2 FQGNSA. The V gene end was trimmed by 2 bases and the J gene end by 3 bases; junction bases not matched to a gene: 6. This CDR3 has 16 amino acids. The CDR3 reads CASSLRSAGGTDTQYF. The CDR3 DNA is TGTGCCAGCAGCTTAAGATCAGCGGGAGGAACAGATACGCAGTATTTT.

V and J are TRBV5-1 and TRBJ2-1, with 7 bases lining up with TRBD2. CDR1 and CDR2 from the germline V gene are SGHRS and YFSETQ. The CDR3 covers 17 residues. The V and J ends lost 3 bases and 5 bases, in that order; junction bases with no gene match: 14. The CDR3 sequence: CASSSLIGGSGNNEQFF. The DNA for the CDR3 is TGCGCCAGCAGCTCCCTTATTGGCGGGAGCGGTAACAATGAGCAGTTCTTC.

The chain carries TRBV2 and TRBJ1-1; D uncertain. The germline V and J ends were trimmed by 3 bases and 2 bases, with 10 bases remaining between them. The CDR3 is 14 amino acids. Germline V gene data show CDR1 as SNHLY and CDR2 as FYNNEI. The DNA for the CDR3 is TGTGCCAGCAGTGACTTGGGATTAAACACTGAAGCTTTCTTT. Its translation is CASSDLGLNTEAFF.

The V call is TRBV21-1, the J call TRBJ1-2. TRBV21-1 is a pseudogene segment. CDR3 length: 11 amino acids. As DNA, the CDR3 is TGTGCCAGCATTAAGGGTTATGGCTACACCTTC. This sequence encodes CASIKGYGYTF.

The CDR3 coding sequence is TGTGCCAGCGGGATCTCCTACGAGCAGTACTTC. It specifies CASGISYEQYF. This rearrangement joins TRBV11-2 to TRBJ2-7; D is undetermined. Looked up from germline, CDR1 is SGHAT and CDR2 is FQNNGV. This CDR3 has 11 amino acids. Trimming stripped 8 bases from V and 0 bases from J, with 5 bases between.

The rearrangement links TRBV29-1 to TRBJ2-3, with D perhaps matching TRBD1 (5 bases). Trimming stripped 4 bases from V and 2 bases from J, with 10 bases between. The CDR3 loop spans 13 amino acids. Per the germline V gene, CDR1 is SQVTM and CDR2 is ANQGSEA. CDR3 protein: CSVVGVTTDTQYF. CDR3 in DNA: TGCAGCGTTGTAGGGGTGACCACAGATACGCAGTATTTT.

The V call is TRBV7-3, the J call TRBJ2-7; 10 bases fit TRBD1. Germline V CDR1 and CDR2: SGHTA, FQGTGA. V shed 8 bases, J shed 2 bases, and the junction held 6 bases outside the gene matches. The CDR3 is 14 amino acids. This CDR3 reads CASGPGQGTYEQYF. Here the CDR3 DNA reads TGTGCCAGCGGCCCGGGACAGGGGACCTACGAGCAGTACTTC.